One and the same sample provided the 28 T cell receptor beta chains below, sequenced in a study of post-analysis software for immune sequencing data. Findings of the study overall: Five or six TRBV segments appeared more often in patients than in controls, and TRBV5-6, TRBV5-1 and TRBV20-1 were among these.

Prepared libraries of TCR beta cDNA carried unique molecular identifiers. Each CDR3 protein is one row after TCRdb ran MiXCR on the PCR reads. The table has 740,000 or so distinct CDR3 sequences, about 53% seen once. These TCRs are of unknown antigen specificity. The sequencing input was blood. These receptors were taken from a girl aged 10 to 17 with multiple sclerosis.

This CDR3 is CSATNPGQGASNSPLHF. In nucleotides, the CDR3 is TGCAGTGCTACTAACCCGGGACAGGGGGCCTCCAATTCACCCCTCCACTTT. This sequence joins TRBV20-1 and TRBJ1-6; 12 bases agree with TRBD1. CDR1 is DFQATT, CDR2 SNEGSKA, per germline (reference sequence). The length of the CDR3 is 17 residues. V was clipped by 4 bases and J by 7 bases; unmatched bases: 11.

The chain combines TRBV29-1 with TRBJ1-2; 7 bases agree with TRBD1. V lost 7 bases, J lost 4 bases, and 9 bases stayed unmatched. CDR3 length: 13 residues. Germline V lookup: CDR1 SQVTM, CDR2 ANQGSEA. The chain's CDR3 is CSASTGLAYGYTF. The CDR3 DNA reads as TGCAGCGCATCGACAGGGCTGGCCTATGGCTACACCTTC.

The CDR3 DNA reads TGTGCCAGCATCCCCCGTAGGGCGGCAGGGGCCAACGTCCTGACTTTC. This encodes CASIPRRAAGANVLTF. The V gene is TRBV7-2, the J gene TRBJ2-6; D remains ambiguous. CDR1 is SGHTA and CDR2 is FQGNSA in the germline V gene. Deletions cut 7 bases from V and 4 bases from J, with 17 bases between. There are 16 residues in the CDR3.

The chain employs TRBV18 and TRBJ1-1; D ambiguous. Germline V gene sequence: CDR1 KGHSH, CDR2 LQKENI. The CDR3 is 15 amino acids. V was clipped by 3 bases and J by 3 bases, with 14 bases between them. The CDR3 DNA reads TGTGCCAGCTCACCGGCACCAAAGGATCACACTGAAGCTTTCTTT. As protein: CASSPAPKDHTEAFF.

The chain employs TRBV10-3 and TRBJ2-1, with 10 nucleotides matching TRBD2. Germline trimming cut 2 bases from V and 4 bases from J; bases unmatched to any gene: 2. CDR1 and CDR2 from the germline V gene are ENHRY and SYGVKD. This CDR3 has 15 residues. The CDR3 nucleotides read TGTGCCATCAGTGAGGGACTAGCGGCATACAATGAGCAGTTCTTC. Protein: CAISEGLAAYNEQFF.

CDR3 residues: CASSLARLAGVFLSGANVLTF. The CDR3 DNA reads as TGTGCCAGCAGCTTAGCGCGCCTAGCGGGGGTTTTCTTGTCTGGGGCCAACGTCCTGACTTTC. This sequence joins TRBV7-2 and TRBJ2-6, with 10 bases matching TRBD2. Germline V gives CDR1 SGHTA, CDR2 FQGNSA. The CDR3 consists of 21 residues. J lost 1 base, V lost 0 bases, and 12 bases had no gene match.

The chain joins TRBV21-1 to TRBJ2-5; the D segment call TRBD2 is taken from the table without a DNA check. TRBV21-1 constitutes a pseudogene. This CDR3 spans 16 amino acids. This CDR3 reads CASSPGTSGAGETQYF. Written as DNA, the CDR3 is TGTGCCAGCAGCCCAGGGACTAGCGGGGCGGGGGAGACCCAGTACTTC.

The rearrangement joins TRBV12-3 or TRBV12-4 to TRBJ2-3; D uncertain. Between the trimmed V and J ends, which lost 4 bases and 2 bases, there was a span of 7 bases. CDR3 length: 13 amino acids. The CDR3 sequence: CASSSRITDTQYF. The CDR3 region has the DNA TGTGCCAGCAGTTCACGGATCACAGATACGCAGTATTTT.

The chain employs TRBV20-1 and TRBJ2-7; possibly TRBD2 for D (6 bases). Germline CDR1 reads DFQATT; CDR2 reads SNEGSKA (reference sequence). V lost 1 base and J 9 bases, leaving 25 bases between the germline ends. The CDR3 spans 16 residues. The CDR3 DNA is TGCAGTGCTAGAGCTCCCCGGGGGTCTGGGCTCAAGGTGCAGTACTTC. Amino acids: CSARAPRGSGLKVQYF.

The rearrangement links TRBV20-1 to TRBJ2-1, with D unclear. Germline V CDR1 and CDR2: DFQATT, SNEGSKA (reference sequence). V lost 7 bases and J 3 bases, leaving 10 bases between the germline ends. The CDR3 is 12 residues long. The CDR3 here is CSGEFLYNEQFF. The CDR3 region has the DNA TGCAGTGGGGAATTTCTCTACAATGAGCAGTTCTTC.

This chain connects TRBV10-3 to TRBJ2-2; tentatively, D is TRBD1 or TRBD2 (5 bases each). The CDR3 is 13 residues long. The germline V gene has CDR1 ENHRY and CDR2 SYGVKD. Trimming removed 8 bases at V and 5 bases at J, with 12 bases between. The CDR3 region is CAIRDANTGELFF. The DNA for the CDR3 is TGTGCCATCCGGGACGCAAATACCGGGGAGCTGTTTTTT.

V usage is TRBV14 and J usage is TRBJ2-5, with 9 positions matching TRBD1. V shed 3 bases and J 4 bases; nucleotides not matched to a gene: 9. The CDR3 is 16 amino acids. Germline V CDR1 and CDR2: SGHDN, FVKESK. The CDR3 loop is CASSHYRGRVRETQYF. CDR3 DNA sequence: TGTGCCAGCAGCCACTACAGGGGGCGCGTGAGAGAGACCCAGTACTTC.

The V gene is TRBV20-1, the J gene TRBJ2-5; 8 nucleotides align to TRBD2. Germline V gene lookup returns CDR1 DFQATT and CDR2 SNEGSKA (reference sequence). The V and J ends lost 0 bases and 11 bases, in that order; junction bases with no gene match: 11. CDR3 size: 14 residues. The CDR3, as DNA: TGCAGTGCTAGAGATACACTAGCGGTGTGGGCGCAGTACTTC. Translated: CSARDTLAVWAQYF.

This clonotype was observed a few times. J is TRBJ2-1 and V is TRBV27, with TRBD1 matching 9 bases. CDR3 length: 15 residues. Germline V gene lookup returns CDR1 MNHEY and CDR2 SMNVEV (reference sequence). V dropped 5 bases and J dropped 3; count of bases not matched to a gene: 5. The CDR3 sequence is CASSRQGEVYNEQFF. In DNA, the CDR3 is TGTGCCAGCAGTAGACAGGGGGAGGTCTACAATGAGCAGTTCTTC.

The rearrangement joins TRBV5-1 to TRBJ2-1; TRBD2 aligns across 10 bases. The V and J ends lost 3 bases and 4 bases, in that order; junction bases with no gene match: 10. The germline V gene encodes CDR1 SGHRS and CDR2 YFSETQ. The CDR3 totals 17 residues. The CDR3 nucleotides are TGCGCCAGCAGCTCAATAGCGGGAGGTCCAGCTTACAATGAGCAGTTCTTC. It is translated as CASSSIAGGPAYNEQFF.

J is TRBJ2-7 and V is TRBV5-1; D is undetermined. V dropped 0 bases and J dropped 6 bases, with 19 bases sitting between them. Germline lookup yields CDR1 SGHRS and CDR2 YFSETQ. This CDR3 spans 16 amino acids. The DNA for the CDR3 is TGCGCCAGCAGCTTGGCGGCGACCTCAACCTCAGGCGAGCAGTACTTC. It yields the protein CASSLAATSTSGEQYF.

There are a few counts of this clonotype. The J gene is TRBJ2-3, the V gene TRBV29-1; D may match TRBD1 or TRBD2 (6 bases each). The germline V gene encodes CDR1 SQVTM and CDR2 ANQGSEA. Trimming took 4 bases from V and 1 from J, leaving 18 bases between them. This CDR3 region has 16 residues. CDR3 sequence (DNA): TGCAGCGTTGCGGGGGTGAGGGGGGACGGCACAGATACGCAGTATTTT. It specifies CSVAGVRGDGTDTQYF.

This clonotype was picked up a small number of times. The chain links TRBV6-6 to TRBJ2-7, with D maybe TRBD1 (6 bases). V lost 5 bases and J lost 1, with 9 bases in between. The CDR3 has 13 residues. Germline V gene data show CDR1 as MNHNY and CDR2 as SVGAGI (reference sequence). Here the CDR3 reads CASSVTGSYEQYF. CDR3 DNA: TGTGCCAGCAGTGTCACAGGGTCCTACGAGCAGTACTTC.

This rearrangement joins TRBV20-1 to TRBJ2-1; TRBD2 agrees at 7 bases. Looked up from germline, CDR1 is DFQATT and CDR2 is SNEGSKA (reference sequence). With V trimmed by 5 bases and J by 8 bases, 12 bases remained unmatched. CDR3 length: 14 residues. CDR3 in DNA: TGCAGTGCTCGGCCGGGAGGACCCCTCGATGAGCAGTTCTTC. Its translation is CSARPGGPLDEQFF.

This chain joins TRBV10-3 and TRBJ2-1, with D perhaps TRBD1 (6 bases). Germline V lookup: CDR1 ENHRY, CDR2 SYGVKD. The CDR3 sequence is 11 residues long. Trimming pared 4 bases from V and 10 bases from J, leaving 8 bases between. DNA for the CDR3: TGTGCCATCAGTGCGGACAGCGAGCAGTTCTTC. Its translation is CAISADSEQFF.

The chain carries TRBV13 and TRBJ2-5; unclear D gene. The DNA end favors TRBJ2-7, so the J call may be wrong. Per the germline V gene, CDR1 is PRHDT and CDR2 is FYEKMQ (reference sequence). The CDR3 is 14 amino acids. CDR3 bases: TGTGCCAGCAGCTTAGGCCCGAAATACTACGAGCAGTACTTC. This gives the protein CASSLGPKYYEQYF.

This clonotype was recorded a few times. The genes are TRBV14 and TRBJ1-2; 7 bases line up with TRBD1. J gave up 8 bases and V 0 bases, and 15 bases lay outside the gene matches. This CDR3 contains 17 residues. Germline CDR1 and CDR2: SGHDN and FVKESK. The CDR3 coding sequence is TGTGCCAGCAGCCAAGAATTATTGTTAAGACAGGGCGGAGGCTACACCTTC. It is translated as CASSQELLLRQGGGYTF.

This clonotype was picked up a small number of times. V and J are TRBV27 and TRBJ2-7, with D possibly being TRBD1 (5 bases). The V end lost 0 bases, the J end lost 0 bases, and 15 bases lay between the germline ends. Per the germline V gene, CDR1 is MNHEY and CDR2 is SMNVEV (reference sequence). This CDR3 is built from 17 residues. CDR3: CASSLSLAGSPSYEQYF. Written as DNA, the CDR3 is TGTGCCAGCAGTTTATCTCTGGCAGGGTCTCCCTCCTACGAGCAGTACTTC.

The chain uses TRBV29-1 and TRBJ1-4, with no clear D. Trimming stripped 7 bases from V and 8 bases from J, with 17 bases between. Germline CDR1 SQVTM, CDR2 ANQGSEA. This CDR3 spans 13 amino acids. The CDR3 DNA follows: TGCAGCGCTGTAGTGCTAGGAAACGAAAAACTGTTTTTT. It specifies CSAVVLGNEKLFF.

The chain recombines TRBV6-4 with TRBJ2-7; perhaps TRBD2 as D (5 bases). This CDR3 is 12 amino acids long. V was pared by 11 bases and J by 3 bases, with 14 bases between. Germline V gene data show CDR1 as MRHNA and CDR2 as SNTAGT. The CDR3 nucleotides read TGTGCCTCCCCCGGGGAATACTACGAGCAGTACTTC. Translation: CASPGEYYEQYF.

The genes are TRBV27 and TRBJ1-2; possible D gene TRBD1, 5 bases. Germline lookup yields CDR1 MNHEY and CDR2 SMNVEV (reference sequence). Trimming shortened V by 6 bases and J by 0 bases, and 11 bases separated the two germline ends. The length of the CDR3 is 14 residues. In DNA, the CDR3 is TGTGCCAGCAGGGGGACGCTGGCTAACTATGGCTACACCTTC. Amino acid sequence: CASRGTLANYGYTF.

The chain links TRBV2 to TRBJ2-1; 8 bases map to TRBD2. Germline V lookup: CDR1 SNHLY, CDR2 FYNNEI. The CDR3 consists of 18 residues. J lost 0 bases, V lost 8 bases, and 15 bases had no gene match. The CDR3 here is CASVRGGLGGTSYNEQFF. The CDR3 DNA sequence: TGTGCCAGCGTACGCGGGGGACTAGGGGGGACCTCCTACAATGAGCAGTTCTTC. Complete variable domain (other parts from reference TRBV2 and TRBJ2-1): EPEVTQTPSHQVTQMGQEVILRCVPISNHLYFYWYRQILGQKVEFLVSFYNNEISEKSEIFDDQFSVERPDGSNFTLKIRSTKLEDSAMYFCASVRGGLGGTSYNEQFFGPGTRLTVL.

The CDR3 loop reads CSVGSGTGGESYNSPLHF. DNA of the CDR3: TGCAGCGTTGGTTCGGGGACAGGGGGCGAATCCTATAATTCACCCCTCCACTTT. The chain is built from TRBV29-1 and TRBJ1-6; 12 nucleotides match TRBD1. The V and J ends lost 4 bases and 1 base, in that order; junction bases with no gene match: 8. This CDR3 is 18 amino acids long. Looked up from germline, CDR1 is SQVTM and CDR2 is ANQGSEA.